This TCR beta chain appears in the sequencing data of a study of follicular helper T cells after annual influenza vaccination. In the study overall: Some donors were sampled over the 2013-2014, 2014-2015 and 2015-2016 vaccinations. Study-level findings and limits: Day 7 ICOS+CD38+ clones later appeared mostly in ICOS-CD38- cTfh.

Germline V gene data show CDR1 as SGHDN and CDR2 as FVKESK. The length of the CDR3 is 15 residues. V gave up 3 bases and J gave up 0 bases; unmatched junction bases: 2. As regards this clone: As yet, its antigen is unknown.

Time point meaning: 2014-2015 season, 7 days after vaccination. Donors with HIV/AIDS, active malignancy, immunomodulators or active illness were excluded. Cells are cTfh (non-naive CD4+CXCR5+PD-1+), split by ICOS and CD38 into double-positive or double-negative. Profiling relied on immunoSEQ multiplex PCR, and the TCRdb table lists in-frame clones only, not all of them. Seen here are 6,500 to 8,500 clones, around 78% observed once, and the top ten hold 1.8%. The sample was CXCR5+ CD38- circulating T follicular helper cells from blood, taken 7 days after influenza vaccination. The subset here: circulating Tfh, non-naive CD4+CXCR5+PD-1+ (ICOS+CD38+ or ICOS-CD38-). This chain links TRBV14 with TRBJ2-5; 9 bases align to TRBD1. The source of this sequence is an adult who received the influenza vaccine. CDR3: CASSQWTGDQETQYF. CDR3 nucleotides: TGTGCCAGCAGCCAGTGGACAGGGGACCAAGAGACCCAGTACTTC.